This TCR beta chain comes out of a study of cytomegalovirus exposure and HLA in healthy donors. Study-wide points: Most subjects had HLA-A and HLA-B alleles reportedly predicted accurately by TCR beta sequences. Highly shared variants forming one cluster were likely a sequencing artifact. Later analysis identified several of the most significant clusters that appeared linked to common viral pathogens.

Points on this clone: The antigen is unknown.

The PCR was carried out with 60 Vbeta primers and 13 Jbeta primers. Clones were sequenced by immunoSEQ multiplex PCR, and TCRdb holds only the in-frame ones, with some missing. The sample records over 95,000 clones, 60% to 80% being singletons. With 0 bases removed from V and 6 bases from J, the gap between germline ends came to 9 bases. The CDR3 extends over 12 amino acids. Germline loops: CDR1 GTSNPN, CDR2 SVGIG (reference sequence). The V gene is TRBV30, the J gene TRBJ2-7; D might be TRBD1 (6 bases). Sequencing was done on a sample of PBMCs. This sequence was found in a man aged 40-49 years in good health and CMV-seronegative. Here the CDR3 DNA reads TGTGCCTGGAGTGTGGCGACAGGCGAGCAGTACTTC. As protein: CAWSVATGEQYF.